The 25 T cell receptor beta chains given below trace back to one sample, sequenced in a study of CD8+ T cells in alopecia areata. Sequencing templates came from extracted RNA that was reverse transcribed into cDNA. The table came from immunoSEQ multiplex PCR; TCRdb's copy has only in-frame clones and leaves some out. The sample lists approximately 82,000 clones, roughly 47% occurring once. The specimen was NKG2D-high CD8+ T cells sorted from blood. These receptors were obtained from a human donor with alopecia areata.

This rearrangement joins TRBV4-1 to TRBJ2-3; 8 positions match TRBD2. The CDR3 sequence is 14 residues long. Unmatched junction bases numbered 1, after V lost 2 bases and J lost 3 bases. The germline V gene has CDR1 MGHRA and CDR2 YSYEKL. This CDR3 is CASSQQRGTDTQYF. The DNA for the CDR3 is TGCGCCAGCAGCCAACAGCGGGGGACAGATACGCAGTATTTT.

This clone was detected only a few times. The CDR3 coding sequence is TGCCTGGGGGGGGACACTGAAGCTTTCTTT. Translated: CLGGDTEAFF. The V call is TRBV29-1, the J call TRBJ1-1; D possibly corresponds to TRBD1 (5 bases). Germline loops: CDR1 SQVTM, CDR2 ANQGSEA. The CDR3 totals 10 residues.

J is TRBJ2-5 and V is TRBV30; D might be TRBD2 (5 bases). CDR1 and CDR2 (germline): GTSNPN, SVGIG (reference sequence). V was shortened by 8 bases and J by 0 bases, with 16 bases between the two germline ends. The CDR3 is 14 amino acids. CDR3 DNA sequence: TGTGCCCTCGGGATGTCGGGCAACCAAGAGACCCAGTACTTC. Amino acid sequence: CALGMSGNQETQYF.

The sample holds one count of this clone. The chain couples TRBV29-1 to TRBJ2-5; 8 bases fit TRBD1. The DNA matches TRBJ2-7 better at its end, which makes the J call doubtful. The CDR3 runs 14 residues. The germline CDR1 and CDR2 sequences are SQVTM and ANQGSEA. The CDR3, as DNA: TGCAGCGTTGAGGGACAGGACTTACCCTACGAGCAGTACTTC. This encodes CSVEGQDLPYEQYF.

This chain uses TRBV29-1 with TRBJ1-2; the match to TRBD1 covers 7 bases. V shed 8 bases, J shed 1 base, and the junction held 7 bases outside the gene matches. CDR1 is SQVTM, CDR2 ANQGSEA, per germline. The CDR3 is 13 amino acids. The CDR3 region is CSTGTELNYGYTF. The CDR3 DNA follows: TGCAGCACCGGGACAGAGCTTAACTATGGCTACACCTTC.

This CDR3 is CASSPSDRTKETQYF. In nucleotides, the CDR3 is TGTGCCAGCAGCCCCTCGGACAGGACCAAAGAGACCCAGTACTTC. The chain combines TRBV13 with TRBJ2-5; 7 bases map to TRBD1. The germline gives CDR1 PRHDT, CDR2 FYEKMQ (reference sequence). CDR3 length equals 15 residues. V was clipped by 5 bases and J by 3 bases; unmatched bases: 9. The whole variable domain, filled in from reference TRBV13 and TRBJ2-5, reads AAGVIQSPRHLIKEKRETATLKCYPIPRHDTVYWYQQGPGQDPQFLISFYEKMQSDKGSIPDRFSAQQFSDYHSELNMSSLELGDSALYFCASSPSDRTKETQYFGPGTRLLVL.

The rearrangement links TRBV7-2 to TRBJ1-5; D might be TRBD1 (6 bases). CDR1 is SGHTA and CDR2 is FQGNSA in the germline V gene. Trimming pared 4 bases from V and 0 bases from J, leaving 10 bases between. This CDR3 spans 15 amino acids. In DNA, the CDR3 is TGTGCCAGCAGCTCACCAGGGGATAGCAATCAGCCCCAGCATTTT. It translates to CASSSPGDSNQPQHF.

J is TRBJ2-7 and V is TRBV27; D is unresolved. CDR1 MNHEY and CDR2 SMNVEV come from the germline V gene (reference sequence). This CDR3 is 13 amino acids long. The V end was cut by 6 bases, the J end by 4 bases, with 13 bases between. CDR3 loop: CASRGGSLYEQYF. The DNA of the CDR3 is TGTGCCAGCAGGGGTGGTAGTTTGTACGAGCAGTACTTC.

The table lists this clone with a few counts. The V call is TRBV27, the J call TRBJ1-1; no reliable D call. Trimming removed 2 bases at V and 11 bases at J, with 12 bases between. The CDR3 loop spans 12 amino acids. CDR1 is MNHEY and CDR2 is SMNVEV in the germline V gene (reference sequence). The CDR3 spells CASSLVGSRAFF. The DNA for the CDR3 is TGTGCCAGCAGTTTAGTGGGCTCTCGGGCTTTCTTT.

This CDR3 reads CSAAYQGELFF. The CDR3 nucleotides read TGCAGTGCCGCCTACCAGGGGGAACTGTTTTTT. The chain joins TRBV20-1 to TRBJ1-4; 7 bases map to TRBD1. The V gene's germline CDR1 is DFQATT and CDR2 SNEGSKA (reference sequence). This CDR3 has 11 residues. Germline trimming cut 6 bases from V and 12 bases from J; bases unmatched to any gene: 7.

This sequence joins TRBV13 and TRBJ2-5; D unresolved. Trimming removed 1 base at V and 3 bases at J, with 0 bases between. Per germline, CDR1 PRHDT and CDR2 FYEKMQ (reference sequence). The CDR3 contains 11 residues. The CDR3 DNA follows: TGTGCCAGCAGCTTAGAAGAGACCCAGTACTTC. This sequence encodes CASSLEETQYF.

Many counts were recorded for this clone. The rearrangement joins TRBV15 to TRBJ1-1; a possible D gene is TRBD1 (5 bases). There are 14 residues in the CDR3. The ends were cut back, 3 bases at V and 7 bases at J, with 15 bases in the middle. Germline V CDR1 and CDR2: LNHNV, YYDKDF (reference sequence). This CDR3 is CATSRDSVQGEAFF. The CDR3 bases are TGTGCCACCAGCAGGGATTCGGTGCAGGGTGAAGCTTTCTTT.

For this clone: One end of the junction varies from germline; a read error may be responsible. This chain links TRBV7-7 with TRBJ2-1, with TRBD2 identical over 7 bases. Looked up from germline, CDR1 is SSHAT and CDR2 is FNYEAQ (reference sequence). The CDR3 is 15 amino acids. The DNA for the CDR3 is TGTGCCAGCAGCCTAGCGGTCAGCTCCTACAATGAGCAGTTCTTC. Amino acids: CASSLAVSSYNEQFF.

V gene TRBV4-1 combines with J gene TRBJ2-5; 8 bases fit TRBD2. The CDR3 contains 14 residues. V gave up 1 base and J gave up 5 bases; unmatched junction bases: 3. Germline CDR1 is MGHRA and CDR2 is YSYEKL. The CDR3 region is CASSQVGLAETQYF. CDR3 sequence (DNA): TGCGCCAGCAGCCAAGTTGGACTAGCTGAGACCCAGTACTTC.

The chain couples TRBV7-2 to TRBJ2-7; the match to TRBD2 covers 7 bases. The CDR3 has 15 residues. Germline assignment: CDR1 SGHTA and CDR2 FQGNSA. Trimming took 5 bases from V and 3 from J; bases not matched to a gene: 10. Here the CDR3 DNA reads TGTGCCAGCAGCCTCCGGGACTACCTCTTCTACGAGCAGTACTTC. It translates to CASSLRDYLFYEQYF.

CDR3 sequence (DNA): TGTGCCAGCAGCTTGGGACGGCCCTCAGAGCAGTACTTC. Translating gives CASSLGRPSEQYF. The chain joins TRBV11-2 to TRBJ2-7; D assignment may be TRBD1 or TRBD2 (5 bases each). The CDR3 has 13 residues. CDR1 and CDR2 (germline): SGHAT, FQNNGV. Trimming left V 3 bases short and J 7 bases short, with 13 bases between. Full variable domain (outside the CDR3, taken from reference TRBV11-2 and TRBJ2-7): EAGVAQSPRYKIIEKRQSVAFWCNPISGHATLYWYQQILGQGPKLLIQFQNNGVVDDSQLPKDRFSAERLKGVDSTLKIQPAKLEDSAVYLCASSLGRPSEQYFGPGTRLTVT.

The V call is TRBV27, the J call TRBJ2-7; 13 positions agree with TRBD2. The ends lost 5 bases at V and 7 bases at J; junction bases unmatched: 8. The CDR3 contains 15 residues. Germline lookup yields CDR1 MNHEY and CDR2 SMNVEV (reference sequence). The CDR3: CASSILAGGPDEQYF. DNA for the CDR3: TGTGCCAGCAGTATACTAGCGGGAGGGCCGGATGAGCAGTACTTC.

The chain couples TRBV28 to TRBJ2-7, with D perhaps TRBD1 (5 bases). This CDR3 comprises 14 residues. Per germline, CDR1 MDHEN and CDR2 SYDVKM. V lost 9 bases and J lost 5, with 20 bases in between. CDR3 sequence: CASMKGLEEDEQYF. DNA for the CDR3: TGTGCCAGTATGAAGGGGCTGGAAGAGGACGAGCAGTACTTC. The variable domain in full, completed from reference TRBV28 and TRBJ2-7, reads DVKVTQSSRYLVKRTGEKVFLECVQDMDHENMFWYRQDPGLGLRLIYFSYDVKMKEKGDIPEGYSVSREKKERFSLILESASTNQTSMYLCASMKGLEEDEQYFGPGTRLTVT.

The chain combines TRBV2 with TRBJ2-3; unclear D gene. CDR3 length equals 15 residues. CDR1 SNHLY and CDR2 FYNNEI come from the germline V gene. Deletions cut 1 base from V and 4 bases from J, with 12 bases between. The CDR3 nucleotides read TGTGCCAGCAGTGAAGTGGGCTTGGACGCAGATACGCAGTATTTT. It translates to CASSEVGLDADTQYF.

The J gene is TRBJ2-1, the V gene TRBV27; TRBD1 matches 8 bases. V shed 4 bases and J 6 bases; nucleotides not matched to a gene: 8. The CDR3 loop spans 15 amino acids. Germline values: CDR1 MNHEY, CDR2 SMNVEV (reference sequence). The CDR3 nucleotides read TGTGCCAGCAGTTCCACATTGACAGGGGTCAATGAGCAGTTCTTC. Its translation: CASSSTLTGVNEQFF.

This chain uses TRBV25-1 with TRBJ2-5; no definite D call. Trimming pared 4 bases from V and 2 bases from J, leaving 11 bases between. The CDR3 is 14 residues long. Germline V gene lookup returns CDR1 MGHDK and CDR2 SYGVNS. CDR3 DNA: TGTGCCAGCAGTGGCCACAGTACACAAGAGACCCAGTACTTC. This sequence encodes CASSGHSTQETQYF.

The chain is built from TRBV5-6 and TRBJ2-1; tentative D call: TRBD2 (5 bases). The CDR3 spans 14 residues. Trimming removed 2 bases at V and 5 bases at J, with 11 bases between. Germline V gene sequence: CDR1 SGHDT, CDR2 YYEEEE. CDR3 DNA: TGTGCCAGCAGCTTTATAGCGCGGGACAATGAGCAGTTCTTC. Residues: CASSFIARDNEQFF. Full variable domain (missing parts from reference TRBV5-6 and TRBJ2-1): DAGVTQSPTHLIKTRGQQVTLRCSPKSGHDTVSWYQQALGQGPQFIFQYYEEEERQRGNFPDRFSGHQFPNYSSELNVNALLLGDSALYLCASSFIARDNEQFFGPGTRLTVL.

The sample holds a few counts of this clone. The J gene is TRBJ2-1, the V gene TRBV28; no reliable D call. Trimming removed 5 bases from V and 7 bases from J, with 9 bases in between. Germline values: CDR1 MDHEN, CDR2 SYDVKM. The CDR3 is 12 residues long. CDR3 DNA: TGTGCCAGCAGTCCCCTGGGGAATGAGCAGTTCTTC. This gives the protein CASSPLGNEQFF.

The rearrangement uses TRBV28 and TRBJ1-6, with a tentative D call TRBD1 (5 bases). The CDR3 is 16 amino acids. Germline assignment: CDR1 MDHEN and CDR2 SYDVKM. V was shortened by 5 bases and J by 0 bases, with 11 bases between the two germline ends. In nucleotides, the CDR3 is TGTGCCAGCAGTCCAGGGACCAGCTCCTATAATTCACCCCTCCACTTT. Its protein product is CASSPGTSSYNSPLHF.

V usage is TRBV15 and J usage is TRBJ2-3, with TRBD2 identical over 8 bases. The CDR3 spans 16 residues. Germline values: CDR1 LNHNV, CDR2 YYDKDF (reference sequence). With V trimmed by 5 bases and J by 1 base, 8 bases remained unmatched. The CDR3 nucleotides are TGTGCCACCAGCGGCGAGTTTAGCGGGGGCACAGATACGCAGTATTTT. This encodes CATSGEFSGGTDTQYF.